This T cell receptor (beta chain) was obtained from a study of blood T cell repertoires in COVID-19. In the source study's methods: Scientists estimated how many nucleated cells there were by amplifying reference gene primers. Sequencing used immunoSEQ multiplex PCR; TCRdb keeps in-frame clones, though not all of them. V, J and clone size were drawn from that table, and D and trimming were deduced from the DNA. The sample lists 250,000 or so clones, just under 85% occurring once. This clone was detected only once. Sequences were obtained from peripheral blood. This sequence originates from a man in his forties or fifties with acute or convalescent COVID-19.

The CDR3 nucleotides read TGTGCCAGCAGCTTAGAGGGGGCTAACTATGGCTACACCTTC. It is translated as CASSLEGANYGYTF. The chain links TRBV7-8 to TRBJ1-2; possibly TRBD1 for D (6 bases). Between the trimmed V and J ends, which lost 1 base and 0 bases, there was a span of 6 bases. CDR1 SGHVS and CDR2 FQNEAQ come from the germline V gene. The CDR3 sequence is 14 residues long.